The T cell receptor (beta chain) described here comes from a study of OX40 agonist ivuxolimab in advanced cancers. Study-wide results and caveats: A proportion of nonresponders additionally exhibited low normalized T-cell clonal expansion. CD8+ T cells showed, on average, more clonal expansion than CD4+ cells.

TCRdb's copy holds only in-frame clones and misses some; the assay was immunoSEQ multiplex PCR. The table has tens of thousands of clones, 82% seen once. This CDR3 has 12 residues. CDR1 is SQVTM and CDR2 is ANQGSEA in the germline V gene. Exclusion of a patient followed from autoimmune disease history or systemic immunosuppression. A remark on this clone: Its antigen is not known.

The V and J genes are TRBV29-1 and TRBJ2-5; D call uncertain. The J call is uncertain, as TRBJ2-7 better fits the DNA end. The sequence came from an adult with an advanced solid tumor such as melanoma, head and neck, liver or kidney cancer. The sequences come from CD4+ or CD8+ T cells sorted from blood, collected in a trial of the OX40 agonist ivuxolimab. The CDR3 DNA reads TGCAGCGTCACTTTTCAGAGAAACGAGCAGTACTTC. This translates into CSVTFQRNEQYF.